A selection of T cell receptor beta chains follows, all from one sample in a study of T-cell reconstitution after alpha-beta-depleted transplantation in children. MiXCR, run by TCRdb on the PCR reads, gives a single entry per CDR3 protein. The sample lists hundreds of thousands of distinct CDR3 sequences; 13% were seen once. This specimen consisted of PBMCs, mostly from graft donor cells, obtained 360 days after TCRalphabeta/CD19-depleted stem cell transplant. All receptors derive from a male patient between 10 and 17 years old who had a stem cell transplant for acute myeloid leukemia, so the T cells may come from the graft donor. The CDR3 runs from the conserved cysteine through the conserved F or W. The order of the fields is CDR3 length, D gene, V gene, J gene, clone size, CDR3 protein, CDR3 DNA. A D gene is named only where the DNA matches it firmly. For some rows the clone size is stated as once, few or many, or as a class when expanded; others skip it.

len: 14
d_gene: .
v_gene: TRBV28
j_gene: TRBJ2-7
abundance: .
CDR3aa: CASVTSLGSYEQYF
CDR3nt: TGTGCCAGCGTAACCTCACTGGGCTCCTACGAGCAGTACTTC

len: 15
d_gene: TRBD2
v_gene: TRBV7-6
j_gene: TRBJ2-3
abundance: few
CDR3aa: CASSLVIAGTDTQYF
CDR3nt: TGTGCCAGCAGCTTAGTAATAGCGGGAACTGATACGCAGTATTTT

len: 15
d_gene: TRBD2
v_gene: TRBV12-3/TRBV12-4
j_gene: TRBJ2-7
abundance: few
CDR3aa: CASRYRLAENYEQYF
CDR3nt: TGTGCCAGCAGGTACAGACTAGCAGAGAACTACGAGCAGTACTTC

len: 13
d_gene: .
v_gene: TRBV29-1
j_gene: TRBJ2-1
abundance: many
CDR3aa: CSALPDSYNEQFF
CDR3nt: TGCAGCGCTCTTCCGGACTCCTACAATGAGCAGTTCTTC

len: 14
d_gene: TRBD2
v_gene: TRBV20-1
j_gene: TRBJ2-3
abundance: many
CDR3aa: CSASYSGITDTQYF
CDR3nt: TGCAGTGCTAGTTATAGCGGGATCACAGATACGCAGTATTTT

len: 16
d_gene: TRBD2
v_gene: TRBV12-3/TRBV12-4
j_gene: TRBJ2-1
abundance: many
CDR3aa: CASSQTGTSGSSEQFF
CDR3nt: TGTGCCAGCAGTCAAACCGGGACTAGCGGGAGTAGTGAGCAGTTCTTC

len: 12
d_gene: .
v_gene: TRBV20-1
j_gene: TRBJ2-2
abundance: .
CDR3aa: CSAEENTGELFF
CDR3nt: TGCAGTGCTGAGGAGAACACCGGGGAGCTGTTTTTT

len: 13
d_gene: .
v_gene: TRBV4-1
j_gene: TRBJ2-1
abundance: .
CDR3aa: CASSQVGPNEQFF
CDR3nt: TGCGCCAGCAGCCAAGTGGGCCCCAATGAGCAGTTCTTC

len: 18
d_gene: TRBD2
v_gene: TRBV29-1
j_gene: TRBJ2-3
abundance: once
CDR3aa: CSVGLSATGTSGGGTQYF
CDR3nt: TGCAGCGTTGGGTTGAGCGCGACAGGGACTAGCGGAGGAGGTACGCAGTATTTT

len: 15
d_gene: .
v_gene: TRBV6-2/TRBV6-3
j_gene: TRBJ2-1
abundance: few
CDR3aa: CASSLRRSSYDEQFF
CDR3nt: TGTGCCAGCAGTTTGCGGCGAAGCTCCTACGATGAGCAGTTCTTC

len: 14
d_gene: .
v_gene: TRBV25-1
j_gene: TRBJ1-1
abundance: few
CDR3aa: CASSDWNRNTEAFF
CDR3nt: TGTGCCAGCAGTGATTGGAATAGGAACACTGAAGCTTTCTTT

len: 14
d_gene: .
v_gene: TRBV4-2
j_gene: TRBJ2-7
abundance: .
CDR3aa: CASSFALVRDEQYF
CDR3nt: TGTGCCAGCAGCTTCGCACTTGTTCGGGACGAGCAGTACTTC

len: 13
d_gene: .
v_gene: TRBV7-9
j_gene: TRBJ2-7
abundance: few
CDR3aa: CASSWGSLLEQYF
CDR3nt: TGTGCCAGCAGCTGGGGGTCTCTTCTCGAGCAGTACTTC

len: 13
d_gene: TRBD1
v_gene: TRBV29-1
j_gene: TRBJ2-1
abundance: .
CDR3aa: CSGDRGQGGEQFF
CDR3nt: TGCAGCGGGGACAGGGGGCAGGGAGGTGAGCAGTTCTTC

len: 15
d_gene: .
v_gene: TRBV24-1
j_gene: TRBJ2-4
abundance: many
CDR3aa: CATSDGQLAKNIQYF
CDR3nt: TGTGCCACCAGTGATGGGCAGCTAGCCAAAAACATTCAGTACTTC

len: 12
d_gene: .
v_gene: TRBV7-2
j_gene: TRBJ2-5
abundance: many
CDR3aa: CASSDFRETQYF
CDR3nt: TGTGCCAGCAGCGATTTTAGGGAGACCCAGTACTTC

len: 14
d_gene: .
v_gene: TRBV7-3
j_gene: TRBJ2-6
abundance: many
CDR3aa: CASSLRRGANVLTF
CDR3nt: TGTGCCAGCAGCTTACGTCGGGGGGCCAACGTCCTGACTTTC

len: 14
d_gene: TRBD1
v_gene: TRBV29-1
j_gene: TRBJ1-5
abundance: .
CDR3aa: CSVTTGGGGQPQHF
CDR3nt: TGCAGCGTTACGACAGGGGGAGGGGGTCAGCCCCAGCATTTT

len: 13
d_gene: TRBD2
v_gene: TRBV5-1
j_gene: TRBJ2-1
abundance: .
CDR3aa: CASSAGVTNEQFF
CDR3nt: TGCGCCAGCAGTGCGGGAGTCACCAATGAGCAGTTCTTC

len: 16
d_gene: TRBD2
v_gene: TRBV7-9
j_gene: TRBJ2-3
abundance: .
CDR3aa: CASSTGTSSYTDTQYF
CDR3nt: TGTGCCAGCAGCACCGGGACTAGCTCCTACACAGATACGCAGTATTTT

len: 15
d_gene: .
v_gene: TRBV20-1
j_gene: TRBJ2-7
abundance: .
CDR3aa: CSARDLRGEVYEQYF
CDR3nt: TGCAGTGCTAGAGACCTCAGGGGGGAGGTCTACGAGCAGTACTTC

len: 14
d_gene: .
v_gene: TRBV7-3
j_gene: TRBJ2-7
abundance: few
CDR3aa: CASSLRLDAGEQYF
CDR3nt: TGTGCCAGCAGCTTAAGACTAGACGCCGGCGAGCAGTACTTC

len: 11
d_gene: .
v_gene: TRBV25-1
j_gene: TRBJ2-7
abundance: few
CDR3aa: CASSEFYEQYF
CDR3nt: TGTGCCAGCAGTGAGTTCTACGAGCAGTACTTC

len: 15
d_gene: .
v_gene: TRBV5-1
j_gene: TRBJ2-1
abundance: many
CDR3aa: CASSLDTSNYNEQFF
CDR3nt: TGCGCCAGCAGCTTGGATACTAGTAACTACAATGAGCAGTTCTTC

len: 14
d_gene: .
v_gene: TRBV20-1
j_gene: TRBJ2-1
abundance: .
CDR3aa: CSARLPGWKNEQFF
CDR3nt: TGCAGTGCCCGACTTCCGGGATGGAAAAATGAGCAGTTCTTC

len: 16
d_gene: TRBD2
v_gene: TRBV5-8
j_gene: TRBJ2-3
abundance: many
CDR3aa: CASRPGLAGETDTQYF
CDR3nt: TGTGCCAGCAGGCCGGGACTAGCGGGAGAGACAGATACGCAGTATTTT

len: 12
d_gene: .
v_gene: TRBV15
j_gene: TRBJ2-5
abundance: few
CDR3aa: CATTKGEETQYF
CDR3nt: TGTGCCACCACGAAAGGGGAAGAGACCCAGTACTTC

len: 13
d_gene: .
v_gene: TRBV29-1
j_gene: TRBJ2-5
abundance: few
CDR3aa: CSVPGRWQETQYF
CDR3nt: TGCAGCGTCCCGGGGCGTTGGCAAGAGACCCAGTACTTC

len: 14
d_gene: .
v_gene: TRBV29-1
j_gene: TRBJ1-6
abundance: .
CDR3aa: CSVSSGVSDSPLHF
CDR3nt: TGCAGCGTCTCTTCAGGGGTCTCGGATTCACCCCTCCACTTT

len: 15
d_gene: TRBD2
v_gene: TRBV6-1
j_gene: TRBJ2-1
abundance: .
CDR3aa: CASRPSGRISNEQFF
CDR3nt: TGTGCCAGCAGACCGAGCGGGAGGATCTCCAATGAGCAGTTCTTC

len: 18
d_gene: .
v_gene: TRBV28
j_gene: TRBJ2-1
abundance: .
CDR3aa: CASSFLPPGTALSGEQFF
CDR3nt: TGTGCCAGCAGTTTCCTACCCCCCGGGACCGCTTTATCGGGTGAGCAGTTCTTC

len: 15
d_gene: .
v_gene: TRBV28
j_gene: TRBJ2-7
abundance: .
CDR3aa: CASSLQAVRVYEQYF
CDR3nt: TGTGCCAGCAGTTTACAGGCTGTCCGGGTCTACGAGCAGTACTTC

len: 16
d_gene: .
v_gene: TRBV30
j_gene: TRBJ2-6
abundance: many
CDR3aa: CAWSGGAFSGANVLTF
CDR3nt: TGTGCCTGGAGTGGAGGGGCGTTCTCTGGGGCCAACGTCCTGACTTTC

len: 14
d_gene: .
v_gene: TRBV20-1
j_gene: TRBJ2-1
abundance: few
CDR3aa: CSARIGGPYNEQFF
CDR3nt: TGCAGTGCTAGAATTGGGGGGCCATACAATGAGCAGTTCTTC

len: 14
d_gene: TRBD2
v_gene: TRBV10-3
j_gene: TRBJ2-3
abundance: many
CDR3aa: CAIRSYSGMDTQYF
CDR3nt: TGTGCCATCAGGTCGTATAGCGGGATGGATACGCAGTATTTT

len: 14
d_gene: .
v_gene: TRBV7-6
j_gene: TRBJ1-1
abundance: few
CDR3aa: CASRPWTVNTEAFF
CDR3nt: TGTGCCAGCCGACCTTGGACAGTTAACACTGAAGCTTTCTTT

len: 15
d_gene: .
v_gene: TRBV7-2
j_gene: TRBJ1-3
abundance: .
CDR3aa: CASSLRWDNGNTIYF
CDR3nt: TGTGCCAGCAGCCTCCGCTGGGACAACGGAAACACCATATATTTT

len: 13
d_gene: .
v_gene: TRBV30
j_gene: TRBJ2-7
abundance: .
CDR3aa: CAWSRRGWDEQYF
CDR3nt: TGTGCCTGGAGTAGAAGGGGCTGGGACGAGCAGTACTTC

len: 16
d_gene: TRBD1
v_gene: TRBV5-1
j_gene: TRBJ2-7
abundance: many
CDR3aa: CASSLPGQFTAYEQYF
CDR3nt: TGCGCCAGCAGCTTACCGGGACAGTTTACTGCCTACGAGCAGTACTTC

len: 15
d_gene: TRBD2
v_gene: TRBV4-3
j_gene: TRBJ2-7
abundance: .
CDR3aa: CASSQAREAPSKQYF
CDR3nt: TGCGCCAGCAGCCAAGCTCGGGAGGCACCCTCAAAGCAGTACTTC

len: 19
d_gene: TRBD1
v_gene: TRBV27
j_gene: TRBJ1-3
abundance: few
CDR3aa: CASSFPTWTGSSSGNTIYF
CDR3nt: TGTGCCAGCAGTTTCCCCACCTGGACAGGGTCCAGCTCTGGAAACACCATATATTTT

len: 14
d_gene: TRBD2
v_gene: TRBV10-3
j_gene: TRBJ2-3
abundance: few
CDR3aa: CAIASGASTDTQYF
CDR3nt: TGTGCCATCGCCAGCGGGGCTAGCACAGATACGCAGTATTTT